Below are 12 T cell receptor beta chains sequenced from a single sample in a study of blood T cell repertoires in COVID-19. Produced via immunoSEQ multiplex PCR; TCRdb's table is partial and in-frame only. The sample yields around 230,000 clones, 75% to 90% seen once. Material for sequencing was peripheral blood. Receptor source: a man aged 25 to 40 who had recovered from COVID-19.

The chain employs TRBV28 and TRBJ2-7, with 9 bases fitting TRBD2. The junction had 10 bases not matched to a gene; V was cut back by 6 bases and J by 4 bases. The CDR3 has 15 residues. Looked up from germline, CDR1 is MDHEN and CDR2 is SYDVKM. In DNA, the CDR3 is TGTGCCAGCAGGGCAAGCGGGGGGACCCTATACGAGCAGTACTTC. Translation gives CASRASGGTLYEQYF.

The CDR3 spells CASSEASGGFDTQYF. CDR3 DNA: TGTGCCAGTAGTGAGGCTAGCGGGGGGTTTGATACGCAGTATTTT. V usage is TRBV19 and J usage is TRBJ2-3; TRBD2 aligns across 11 bases. The germline V gene has CDR1 LNHDA and CDR2 SQIVND (reference sequence). The CDR3 runs to 15 residues. V gave up 5 bases and J gave up 6 bases; unmatched junction bases: 7.

The V call is TRBV3-1 (or the pseudogene TRBV3-2), the J call TRBJ2-1, with a tentative D call TRBD2 (5 bases). Germline V gene lookup returns CDR1 LGHDT and CDR2 YNNKEL (reference sequence). There are 15 residues in the CDR3. Trimming stripped 4 bases from V and 0 bases from J, with 10 bases between. This CDR3 is CASSPGESSYNEQFF. The CDR3 DNA reads TGTGCCAGCAGCCCTGGGGAGAGCTCCTACAATGAGCAGTTCTTC.

The rearrangement joins TRBV18 to TRBJ2-2; weak D call: TRBD2 (6 bases). The germline gives CDR1 KGHSH, CDR2 LQKENI. V dropped 4 bases and J dropped 4 bases, with 7 bases sitting between them. The CDR3 sequence is 13 residues long. The CDR3 spells CASSRGGTGELFF. CDR3 coding DNA: TGTGCCAGCTCACGGGGAGGCACCGGGGAGCTGTTTTTT. Together with reference TRBV18 and TRBJ2-2, the CDR3 gives the full variable domain: NAGVMQNPRHLVRRRGQEARLRCSPMKGHSHVYWYRQLPEEGLKFMVYLQKENIIDESGMPKERFSAEFPKEGPSILRIQQVVRGDSAAYFCASSRGGTGELFFGEGSRLTVL.

V is TRBV2 and J is TRBJ1-6, with D tentatively TRBD1 (5 bases). Germline lookup yields CDR1 SNHLY and CDR2 FYNNEI. Trimming took 6 bases from V and 9 from J, leaving 15 bases between them. There are 14 residues in the CDR3. The CDR3 DNA reads as TGTGCCAGCAGACTTCAGGGAAAGGGTTCACCCCTCCACTTT. As protein: CASRLQGKGSPLHF.

The chain recombines TRBV6-1 with TRBJ2-3, with D possibly TRBD2 on 6 matching bases. Germline V gene sequence: CDR1 MNHNS, CDR2 SASEGT. Trimming removed 3 bases at V and 2 bases at J, with 15 bases between. The CDR3 length is 16 residues. CDR3 sequence (DNA): TGTGCCAGCAGTGATAGAGGGCGGGGAAACACAGATACGCAGTATTTT. It codes for CASSDRGRGNTDTQYF.

V usage is TRBV9 and J usage is TRBJ2-1, with D possibly TRBD2 on 6 matching bases. V was cut by 3 bases and J by 1 base, with 20 bases left in between. The CDR3 runs to 18 residues. Germline V lookup: CDR1 SGDLS, CDR2 YYNGEE. The CDR3 here is CASSGTGVAVLSYNEQFF. CDR3 nucleotide sequence: TGTGCCAGCAGCGGGACTGGGGTAGCGGTTTTATCCTACAATGAGCAGTTCTTC.

The rearrangement links TRBV5-5 to TRBJ2-7; TRBD2 agrees at 8 bases. Looked up from germline, CDR1 is SGHKS and CDR2 is YYEKEE (reference sequence). The trim removed 4 bases at V and 0 bases at J, leaving 9 bases unmatched. The CDR3 runs 16 residues. CDR3 residues: CASSTFTRGASYEQYF. The CDR3 nucleotides are TGTGCCAGCAGCACCTTTACGCGGGGGGCCTCCTACGAGCAGTACTTC.

The chain has TRBV12-3 or TRBV12-4 and TRBJ1-2; D is unclear. The CDR3 loop spans 13 amino acids. V was trimmed by 3 bases and J by 2 bases, leaving 7 bases between them. CDR3 sequence: CASSLLQNYGYTF. CDR3 bases: TGTGCCAGCAGTTTGTTACAGAACTATGGCTACACCTTC.

The chain has TRBV3-1 (or the pseudogene TRBV3-2) and TRBJ1-2; D might be TRBD1 (5 bases). From germline, CDR1 is LGHDT and CDR2 YNNKEL (reference sequence). V was cut by 4 bases and J by 4 bases, with 16 bases left in between. CDR3 size: 15 residues. CDR3 loop: CASSLMGRGGYGYTF. The DNA of the CDR3 is TGTGCCAGCAGCCTGATGGGACGGGGAGGCTATGGCTACACCTTC.

Sample share makes this clone medium-sized. This chain joins TRBV10-2 and TRBJ1-6; D unresolved. V lost 0 bases and J lost 0, with 3 bases in between. Germline V gene lookup returns CDR1 WSHSY and CDR2 SAAADI. The CDR3 spans 15 residues. CDR3 residues: CASSESSSYNSPLHF. As DNA, the CDR3 is TGCGCCAGCAGTGAGTCCAGCTCCTATAATTCACCCCTCCACTTT.

The rearrangement links TRBV7-2 to TRBJ2-7; D call uncertain. CDR3 length equals 11 residues. The germline CDR1 and CDR2 sequences are SGHTA and FQGNSA. Trimming took off 1 base at V and 5 bases at J, with 3 bases between the two ends. The CDR3 coding sequence is TGTGCCAGCAGCTTAGTAAACGAGCAGTACTTC. Encoded protein: CASSLVNEQYF.